The 16 T cell receptor beta chains in this list originate from one sample, sequenced in a study of post-analysis software for immune sequencing data. Study-level points and caveats: The five TRBV segments detected at higher frequency in patients than in controls included TRBV5-6, TRBV5-1 and TRBV20-1.

The TCR beta cDNA libraries contained unique molecular identifiers. TCRdb passed the PCR reads through MiXCR, listing each CDR3 protein once. This table has approximately 360,000 distinct CDR3 sequences, less than 40% appearing once. Which antigens these TCRs recognize remains unknown. The sequencing sample was made of blood. All receptors come from a girl between 10 and 17 years old with multiple sclerosis.

This clonotype was seen only a few times. The chain has TRBV20-1 and TRBJ2-4, with a possible D match to TRBD1 (6 bases). Germline V gene data show CDR1 as DFQATT and CDR2 as SNEGSKA (reference sequence). The CDR3 sequence is 15 residues long. V was trimmed by 1 base and J by 0 bases, leaving 10 bases between them. CDR3 loop: CSARASGVAKNIQYF. The CDR3 DNA follows: TGCAGTGCTAGAGCCTCAGGGGTAGCCAAAAACATTCAGTACTTC.

The CDR3 loop is CASSQDSAAGSPTYEQYF. CDR3 in DNA: TGCGCCAGCAGCCAAGATTCTGCCGCGGGGTCCCCCACCTACGAGCAGTACTTC. The rearrangement joins TRBV4-3 to TRBJ2-7; tentative D call: TRBD2 (6 bases). Germline V gene sequence: CDR1 LGHNA, CDR2 YSLEER. V lost 0 bases, J lost 2 bases, and 20 bases lay in between. The CDR3 extends over 18 amino acids.

The chain is built from TRBV2 and TRBJ2-2, with a tentative D call TRBD2 (5 bases). This CDR3 comprises 12 residues. Between the trimmed V and J ends, which lost 8 bases and 6 bases, there was a span of 10 bases. Germline V gene data show CDR1 as SNHLY and CDR2 as FYNNEI. The CDR3: CASGEQPGELFF. The CDR3 region has the DNA TGTGCCAGCGGGGAGCAGCCCGGGGAGCTGTTTTTT.

The CDR3 is CASSLWGLGETQYF. DNA for the CDR3: TGTGCCAGCAGCTTGTGGGGTTTGGGAGAGACCCAGTACTTC. V gene TRBV7-2 combines with J gene TRBJ2-5, with unresolved D. V lost 3 bases and J lost 4, with 12 bases in between. Germline loops: CDR1 SGHTA, CDR2 FQGNSA. CDR3 size: 14 residues.

The CDR3 DNA reads TGCAGTGCTATGAGGGCCACGTCCCCTACAGATACGCAGTATTTT. Its translation is CSAMRATSPTDTQYF. The rearrangement joins TRBV20-1 to TRBJ2-3, with D perhaps matching TRBD2 (5 bases). Deletions cut 4 bases from V and 3 bases from J, with 17 bases between. The CDR3 spans 15 residues. Germline values: CDR1 DFQATT, CDR2 SNEGSKA (reference sequence).

V usage is TRBV4-2 and J usage is TRBJ2-1; D unclear. Germline CDR1 reads LGHNA; CDR2 reads YNFKEQ. The CDR3 extends over 13 amino acids. V lost 1 base and J lost 7, with 8 bases in between. The CDR3 reads CASSQAPSNEQFF. The CDR3 DNA reads TGTGCCAGCAGCCAAGCCCCCTCAAATGAGCAGTTCTTC.

Comments on this clonotype: A junction boundary mismatches the germline segment, possibly from a read error. The rearrangement links TRBV7-2 to TRBJ2-6, with D perhaps TRBD1 (5 bases). From germline, CDR1 is SGHTA and CDR2 FQGNSA. The CDR3 loop spans 16 amino acids. DNA of the CDR3: TGTGCCAGCAGCTTAGTCAGGCCGGCTGGGGCCAACGTCCGGACTTTC. Protein product: CASSLVRPAGANVRTF.

This clonotype has just one count. J is TRBJ1-6 and V is TRBV3-1; 8 bases fit TRBD1. This CDR3 comprises 16 residues. Trimming removed 2 bases from V and 7 bases from J; junction bases left unmatched: 7. Germline V gene sequence: CDR1 LGHDT, CDR2 YNNKEL (reference sequence). The CDR3 coding sequence is TGTGCCAGCAGCCAACGTCTAGGACAGGGCAATTCACCCCTCCACTTT. Translation gives CASSQRLGQGNSPLHF.

This sequence joins TRBV9 and TRBJ2-6, with unresolved D. With 0 bases removed from V and 0 bases from J, the gap between germline ends came to 7 bases. There are 16 residues in the CDR3. Germline V gives CDR1 SGDLS, CDR2 YYNGEE. CDR3 coding DNA: TGTGCCAGCAGCGTAGCTATTAGCTCTGGGGCCAACGTCCTGACTTTC. Its translation: CASSVAISSGANVLTF.

The table lists this clonotype with a few counts. Germline is not matched at one junction end, which may reflect a read error. The chain combines TRBV6-6 with TRBJ2-5; possibly TRBD1 or TRBD2 for D (5 bases each). Germline V gene lookup returns CDR1 MNHNY and CDR2 SVGAGI (reference sequence). CDR3 length: 14 residues. CDR3 DNA: TGTGCCAGCACCCATTCTAGGGGTGGGGAGACCCAGTACTTT. Its protein product is CASTHSRGGETQYF.

This CDR3 reads CAWNGQGGDTQYF. In DNA, the CDR3 is TGTGCCTGGAATGGGCAGGGTGGAGATACGCAGTATTTT. The chain has TRBV30 and TRBJ2-3; weak D call: TRBD1 (5 bases). The length of the CDR3 is 13 residues. Trimming took off 4 bases at V and 5 bases at J, with 13 bases between the two ends. The germline gives CDR1 GTSNPN, CDR2 SVGIG (reference sequence).

The chain combines TRBV28 with TRBJ1-2, with a tentative D call TRBD1 (6 bases). V lost 9 bases to trimming and J lost 1 base, with 12 bases between them. Germline CDR1 and CDR2: MDHEN and SYDVKM. CDR3 length equals 13 residues. CDR3: CASMTGGNYGYTF. DNA of the CDR3: TGTGCCAGTATGACAGGAGGTAACTATGGCTACACCTTC.

The chain uses TRBV13 and TRBJ1-5, with D unclear. The CDR3 contains 14 residues. The germline V gene has CDR1 PRHDT and CDR2 FYEKMQ (reference sequence). V was pared by 0 bases and J by 5 bases, with 8 bases between. CDR3 nucleotides: TGTGCCAGCAGCTTAGGAGGCGTGGATCAGCCCCAGCATTTT. Residues: CASSLGGVDQPQHF.

The rearrangement joins TRBV29-1 to TRBJ2-3; tentatively, D is TRBD2 (7 bases). Germline CDR1 and CDR2: SQVTM and ANQGSEA. The CDR3 length is 19 residues. Between the trimmed V and J ends, which lost 0 bases and 3 bases, there was a span of 25 bases. In DNA, the CDR3 is TGCAGCGTTGAAGATTCCGGGGGGCGCGGGGTTTGGGATACAGATACGCAGTATTTT. It yields the protein CSVEDSGGRGVWDTDTQYF.

This clonotype has more than one count but fewer than ten. V is TRBV5-1 and J is TRBJ2-3, with no clear D. The V gene's germline CDR1 is SGHRS and CDR2 YFSETQ. The CDR3 sequence is 17 residues long. V lost 4 bases and J 3 bases, leaving 21 bases between the germline ends. The DNA for the CDR3 is TGCGCCAGCAGCCCCTCACGAGACTCGTACACGACAGATACGCAGTATTTT. This sequence encodes CASSPSRDSYTTDTQYF.

This chain connects TRBV7-2 to TRBJ2-7, with 12 bases aligning to TRBD2. This CDR3 spans 15 amino acids. Germline CDR1 reads SGHTA; CDR2 reads FQGNSA. With 3 bases clipped from V and 4 bases from J, the junction kept 4 bases outside the gene matches. CDR3 protein: CASSFTSGGFYEQYF. The DNA of the CDR3 is TGTGCCAGCAGCTTTACTAGCGGGGGGTTTTACGAGCAGTACTTC.